This entry features one T cell receptor beta chain sequence. Its antigen is still unknown. There are 15 residues in the CDR3. Germline assignment: CDR1 SQVTM and CDR2 ANQGSEA. V lost 8 bases and J lost 4, with 21 bases in between. The data were produced by immunoSEQ multiplex PCR, yet TCRdb's version contains in-frame clones alone and is incomplete. Here the sample spans 700,000 or so clones, more than 70% being singletons. This specimen belongs to a study of shared clonotypes between healthy human individuals. Points from the study as a whole: Four donors held approximately 4.5% of naive CD4 clonotypes in common. Generation probabilities of non-shared clonotypes were lower (relative to those shared by all four donors).

The sequenced material came from memory CD4+ T cells sorted from blood. Sample subset: CD45RA-negative fraction. The receptor was isolated from a woman under 40 in good health. The V call is TRBV29-1, the J call TRBJ2-1, with a weak D call TRBD2 (6 bases). The CDR3 loop reads CSTSEWGLSYNEQFF. The CDR3 DNA reads TGCAGCACCTCCGAATGGGGACTGTCTTACAATGAGCAGTTCTTC.